Below, 25 T cell receptor beta chains from the same sample are listed, as sequenced in a study of blood T cell repertoires in COVID-19. Data came from immunoSEQ multiplex PCR; TCRdb stores just in-frame clones and leaves some out. The sample holds about 94,000 clones, around three quarters seen once. Material for sequencing was peripheral blood. The receptors were gathered from a woman older than 75 with acute or convalescent COVID-19.

V and J are TRBV12-3 or TRBV12-4 and TRBJ2-5; 7 nucleotides agree with TRBD1. CDR3 size: 13 residues. The junction had 6 bases not matched to a gene; V was cut back by 6 bases and J by 5 bases. In DNA, the CDR3 is TGTGCCAGCAGCCCAGGGGGAATGGAGACCCAGTACTTC. It is translated as CASSPGGMETQYF.

This clone was counted once. The chain recombines TRBV5-1 with TRBJ2-2; 7 nucleotides match TRBD2. This CDR3 is 16 amino acids long. V dropped 3 bases and J dropped 1; count of bases not matched to a gene: 6. CDR1 SGHRS and CDR2 YFSETQ come from the germline V gene. The CDR3 DNA reads as TGCGCCAGCAGCTCAGCGGGGATGGGGAACACCGGGGAGCTGTTTTTT. This translates into CASSSAGMGNTGELFF.

In its sample, this clone was seen many times. This chain joins TRBV5-6 and TRBJ1-2; D not resolved. Germline loops: CDR1 SGHDT, CDR2 YYEEEE. Trimming stripped 4 bases from V and 0 bases from J, with 7 bases between. The CDR3 spans 13 residues. The chain's CDR3 is CASSDRANYGYTF. The CDR3 DNA sequence: TGTGCCAGCAGCGATCGAGCTAACTATGGCTACACCTTC.

The CDR3 DNA reads TGTGCCAGCTCTCCTACCTCCGGGACAGGGACCAACTATGGCTACACCTTC. This codes for CASSPTSGTGTNYGYTF. V is TRBV18 and J is TRBJ1-2; TRBD1 aligns across 9 bases. J lost 2 bases, V lost 6 bases, and 13 bases had no gene match. CDR1 and CDR2 from the germline V gene are KGHSH and LQKENI. The CDR3 has 17 residues.

V usage is TRBV6-6 and J usage is TRBJ2-7; 8 nucleotides agree with TRBD1. V was clipped by 2 bases and J by 5 bases; unmatched bases: 5. The CDR3 is 14 residues long. From germline, CDR1 is MNHNY and CDR2 SVGAGI (reference sequence). This chain's CDR3 is CASSYGTGKDEQYF. The CDR3 DNA sequence: TGTGCCAGCAGTTACGGGACAGGAAAAGACGAGCAGTACTTC.

The chain joins TRBV6-5 to TRBJ2-5; 8 nucleotides line up with TRBD2. Losses at the gene ends were 6 bases for V and 4 bases for J; bases not matched to a gene: 4. The CDR3 covers 13 residues. The germline V gene encodes CDR1 MNHEY and CDR2 SVGAGI. The CDR3 nucleotides read TGTGCCAGCAGGATTCTAGCGGGAGAGACCCAGTACTTC. This translates into CASRILAGETQYF.

The rearrangement joins TRBV5-1 to TRBJ2-2, with a tentative D call TRBD1 (6 bases). The CDR3 covers 16 residues. V lost 0 bases to trimming and J lost 4 bases, with 13 bases between them. In germline, CDR1 is SGHRS, CDR2 YFSETQ. The DNA for the CDR3 is TGCGCCAGCAGCTTGGATTCCAGGGGTGGCACCGGGGAGCTGTTTTTT. The encoded protein is CASSLDSRGGTGELFF.

The V call is TRBV7-2, the J call TRBJ1-3, with D unresolved. The ends were cut back, 9 bases at V and 0 bases at J, with 12 bases in the middle. Germline lookup yields CDR1 SGHTA and CDR2 FQGNSA. The CDR3 is 14 amino acids. The CDR3 spells CASDYSHSGNTIYF. DNA for the CDR3: TGTGCCAGTGATTACAGCCACTCTGGAAACACCATATATTTT.

V gene TRBV20-1 combines with J gene TRBJ1-2; D remains unclear. CDR3 length: 14 residues. The germline V and J ends were trimmed by 3 bases and 6 bases, with 17 bases remaining between them. The germline CDR1 and CDR2 sequences are DFQATT and SNEGSKA (reference sequence). CDR3 bases: TGCAGTGCTAGTAACAGATCCCCTCTCGATGGCTACACCTTC. This codes for CSASNRSPLDGYTF.

The chain has TRBV27 and TRBJ1-5; 12 bases match TRBD1. J gave up 0 bases and V 1 base, and 10 bases lay outside the gene matches. The germline CDR1 and CDR2 sequences are MNHEY and SMNVEV (reference sequence). The CDR3 runs to 20 residues. The CDR3 DNA sequence: TGTGCCAGCAGTTTATTCAGGCCGGGACAGGGGGCTTATAGCAATCAGCCCCAGCATTTT. The encoded protein is CASSLFRPGQGAYSNQPQHF.

The V gene is TRBV9, the J gene TRBJ2-1; 9 bases map to TRBD2. The CDR3 contains 15 residues. V lost 0 bases and J lost 7; bases outside the gene matches: 5. Germline CDR1 is SGDLS and CDR2 is YYNGEE. CDR3 residues: CASSVVLAGENEQFF. The CDR3 DNA follows: TGTGCCAGCAGCGTAGTGTTAGCGGGAGAAAATGAGCAGTTCTTC.

The chain recombines TRBV30 with TRBJ1-3, with 9 bases fitting TRBD1. J lost 7 bases, V lost 8 bases, and 3 bases had no gene match. This CDR3 is 11 amino acids long. CDR1 and CDR2 from the germline V gene are GTSNPN and SVGIG (reference sequence). The CDR3 region has the DNA TGTGCCGGGACAGGGTTGAACACCATATATTTT. Its protein product is CAGTGLNTIYF.

This chain links TRBV29-1 with TRBJ1-4; D remains ambiguous. V was clipped by 3 bases and J by 7 bases, with 12 bases between them. The germline V gene has CDR1 SQVTM and CDR2 ANQGSEA. The CDR3 covers 13 residues. DNA for the CDR3: TGCAGCGTTGAGGTTACAACAAGTGAAAAACTGTTTTTT. The encoded protein is CSVEVTTSEKLFF.

The CDR3 protein is CASSISHTQETQYF. Here the CDR3 DNA reads TGTGCCAGCAGTATTAGCCACACACAAGAGACCCAGTACTTC. The V call is TRBV6-5, the J call TRBJ2-5; D gene unclear. From germline, CDR1 is MNHEY and CDR2 SVGAGI. V was trimmed by 5 bases and J by 2 bases, leaving 12 bases between them. The CDR3 extends over 14 amino acids.

This sequence joins TRBV18 and TRBJ2-7; D may be TRBD1 (6 bases). CDR3 size: 13 residues. The germline V gene has CDR1 KGHSH and CDR2 LQKENI. V lost 2 bases and J 4 bases, leaving 9 bases between the germline ends. CDR3 sequence reads: CASSPNQGYEQYF. The CDR3 bases are TGTGCCAGCTCACCAAATCAGGGGTACGAGCAGTACTTC.

The V gene is TRBV12-5, the J gene TRBJ2-1; the match to TRBD2 covers 11 bases. V was clipped by 2 bases and J by 0 bases; unmatched bases: 9. From germline, CDR1 is LGHNT and CDR2 FRNRAP. The CDR3 extends over 19 amino acids. CDR3 DNA sequence: TGTGCTAGTGGTTTGACCCAGACTAGCGGGGCTAGCTCCTACAATGAGCAGTTCTTC. This sequence encodes CASGLTQTSGASSYNEQFF.

This sequence joins TRBV7-9 and TRBJ2-5, with TRBD2 matching 10 bases. The CDR3 totals 17 residues. Germline V CDR1 and CDR2: SEHNR, FQNEAQ (reference sequence). Germline trimming cut 4 bases from V and 4 bases from J; bases unmatched to any gene: 12. CDR3 DNA: TGTGCCAGCAGCTCGTCTCCTAGCGGGAGTCTGGGAGAGACCCAGTACTTC. It translates to CASSSSPSGSLGETQYF.

The V gene is TRBV24-1, the J gene TRBJ2-3; TRBD2 matches at 11 bases. The CDR3 sequence is 15 residues long. Germline CDR1 reads KGHDR; CDR2 reads SFDVKD. J was trimmed by 5 bases and V by 6 bases; bases with no gene match: 6. CDR3 amino acids: CATSSLAGGVDTQYF. For the CDR3, the DNA is TGTGCCACCAGTTCTCTAGCGGGGGGCGTAGATACGCAGTATTTT.

The V gene is TRBV7-2, the J gene TRBJ2-7; 8 bases align to TRBD2. The junction had 9 bases not matched to a gene; V was cut back by 1 base and J by 4 bases. CDR1 is SGHTA and CDR2 is FQGNSA in the germline V gene. The CDR3 extends over 16 amino acids. The chain's CDR3 is CASSLVGTRGDYEQYF. For the CDR3, the DNA is TGTGCCAGCAGCTTAGTTGGGACTAGAGGGGATTACGAGCAGTACTTC.

The chain is built from TRBV19 and TRBJ1-1, with D maybe TRBD1 (6 bases). V gave up 5 bases and J gave up 1 base, with 14 bases separating them. Germline CDR1 reads LNHDA; CDR2 reads SQIVND (reference sequence). The CDR3 is 15 amino acids. The CDR3 sequence is CASSPFTGKNTEAFF. CDR3 bases: TGTGCCAGTAGTCCATTCACAGGGAAGAACACTGAAGCTTTCTTT.

This sequence joins TRBV7-9 and TRBJ1-1; D gene unclear. CDR3 size: 14 residues. The V end lost 1 base, the J end lost 3 bases, and 9 bases lay between the germline ends. The germline V gene has CDR1 SEHNR and CDR2 FQNEAQ (reference sequence). The chain's CDR3 is CASSLDYGDTEAFF. The CDR3 region has the DNA TGTGCCAGCAGCTTAGATTATGGAGACACTGAAGCTTTCTTT.

V is TRBV6-5 and J is TRBJ1-6; D is unclear. V lost 6 bases, J lost 7 bases, and 16 bases lay in between. The CDR3 has 15 residues. Germline-derived CDR1 and CDR2 are MNHEY and SVGAGI. The CDR3 nucleotides are TGTGCCAGCAGGCCTACGAGGTCCTTGAATTCACCCCTCCACTTT. Translation gives CASRPTRSLNSPLHF.

This chain joins TRBV30 and TRBJ2-2, with 8 nucleotides matching TRBD1. Germline assignment: CDR1 GTSNPN and CDR2 SVGIG (reference sequence). CDR3 length: 16 amino acids. V shed 2 bases and J 6 bases; nucleotides not matched to a gene: 11. The CDR3 region is CAWSSWTGTASGELFF. CDR3 coding DNA: TGTGCCTGGAGTTCTTGGACAGGGACGGCTTCCGGGGAGCTGTTTTTT.

The chain is built from TRBV5-4 and TRBJ2-3, with D perhaps TRBD2 (5 bases). Between the trimmed V and J ends, which lost 7 bases and 3 bases, there was a span of 18 bases. The germline CDR1 and CDR2 sequences are SGHNT and YYREEE (reference sequence). This CDR3 spans 15 amino acids. The CDR3 DNA is TGTGCCAGCGCCCTCAGCGGTACACAAACAGATACGCAGTATTTT. This encodes CASALSGTQTDTQYF.

Ten or more counts support this clone. The V and J genes are TRBV29-1 and TRBJ2-1, with 11 nucleotides matching TRBD1. Trimming removed 6 bases from V and 4 bases from J; junction bases left unmatched: 2. Germline CDR1 reads SQVTM; CDR2 reads ANQGSEA. The CDR3 has 13 amino acids. Here the CDR3 DNA reads TGCAGCGTAGGGACAGGGGGTTACAATGAGCAGTTCTTC. Translated, it gives CSVGTGGYNEQFF.